The 3 T cell receptor beta chains listed next were all sequenced from one sample in a study of regulatory T cells in long-lasting Graves disease. iRepertoire HTBI primers and Arm-PCR of CDR3 regions built TCR beta libraries. TCRdb recomputed calls from the multiplex PCR reads with MiXCR, one row per CDR3 protein. The sample holds more than 350,000 distinct CDR3 sequences; 21% are singletons and the top ten take roughly an eighth. Time point here: persistent/refractory GD, antithyroid drugs over 5 years with positive TRAb. RNA from PBMCs was the source of the TCR library. The sample was peripheral blood mononuclear cells (PBMCs), taken when the disease was refractory, from a patient treated with antithyroid drugs. These receptors all come from a female donor with Graves disease.

This clonotype was observed many times. The CDR3 sequence: CASRRLGGARNYGYTF. DNA of the CDR3: TGTGCCAGCCGTCGCCTAGGGGGCGCTCGTAACTATGGCTACACCTTC. V and J are TRBV27 and TRBJ1-2; 7 bases map to TRBD1. The CDR3 has 16 amino acids. The junction had 13 bases not matched to a gene; V was cut back by 8 bases and J by 1 base. Germline-derived CDR1 and CDR2 are MNHEY and SMNVEV (reference sequence).

This clonotype was seen at least ten times. The V gene is TRBV28, the J gene TRBJ2-7; a possible D gene is TRBD2 (7 bases). The germline V and J ends were trimmed by 2 bases and 4 bases, with 18 bases remaining between them. The CDR3 extends over 16 amino acids. CDR1 is MDHEN and CDR2 is SYDVKM in the germline V gene. DNA for the CDR3: TGTGCCAGCAGTTTAGGGGGGGCCCTGAACGTATACGAGCAGTACTTC. As protein: CASSLGGALNVYEQYF.

This clonotype was observed many times. The chain combines TRBV6-1 with TRBJ2-7; perhaps TRBD2 as D (6 bases). Per the germline V gene, CDR1 is MNHNS and CDR2 is SASEGT. V was cut by 3 bases and J by 0 bases, with 12 bases left in between. The CDR3 covers 15 residues. Written as DNA, the CDR3 is TGTGCCAGCAGTGAGGGACTTTCGCGCTCCTACGAGCAGTACTTC. This gives the protein CASSEGLSRSYEQYF.